What follows are 26 T cell receptor beta chains derived from one specimen sequenced in a study of T-cell reconstitution after alpha-beta-depleted transplantation in children. The authors prepared the TCRbeta library with unique molecular identifiers. TCRdb analysed the PCR reads with MiXCR anew, one entry per CDR3 protein. The sample yields 450,000 to 700,000 distinct CDR3 sequences, about a quarter seen once. The sample was PBMCs, taken before TCRalphabeta/CD19-depleted stem cell transplant. These receptors were obtained from a boy younger than two with Wiskott-Aldrich syndrome, due to receive a stem cell transplant.

In this sample, this clonotype turned up a few times. The chain joins TRBV11-1 to TRBJ2-1; 10 nucleotides line up with TRBD1. The CDR3 runs 17 residues. Germline values: CDR1 SGHAT, CDR2 FQDESV (reference sequence). Unmatched junction bases numbered 8, after V lost 1 base and J lost 5 bases. CDR3 amino acids: CASSLEMPGTGDNEQFF. In DNA, the CDR3 is TGTGCCAGCAGCTTAGAGATGCCCGGGACAGGGGACAATGAGCAGTTCTTC. Full variable domain (remainder filled in from reference TRBV11-1 and TRBJ2-1): EAEVAQSPRYKITEKSQAVAFWCDPISGHATLYWYRQILGQGPELLVQFQDESVVDDSQLPKDRFSAERLKGVDSTLKIQPAELGDSAMYLCASSLEMPGTGDNEQFFGPGTRLTVL.

This clonotype was observed a few times. V is TRBV4-1 and J is TRBJ1-1; perhaps TRBD1 as D (5 bases). Trimming removed 1 base at V and 6 bases at J, with 9 bases between. Per the germline V gene, CDR1 is MGHRA and CDR2 is YSYEKL. The CDR3 is 13 residues long. CDR3 amino acids: CASSQAWGAEAFF. CDR3 DNA sequence: TGCGCCAGCAGCCAAGCTTGGGGGGCTGAAGCTTTCTTT.

This chain links TRBV18 with TRBJ2-7; 13 nucleotides match TRBD2. After removal of 5 bases from V and 0 bases from J, the junction contained 7 bases not matched to a gene. CDR1 KGHSH and CDR2 LQKENI come from the germline V gene. There are 17 residues in the CDR3. The CDR3 DNA reads TGTGCCAGCTCATCGGGGACTAGCGGGATCTTCTCCTACGAGCAGTACTTC. This codes for CASSSGTSGIFSYEQYF. The variable domain in full, with the rest retrieved from reference TRBV18 and TRBJ2-7, is NAGVMQNPRHLVRRRGQEARLRCSPMKGHSHVYWYRQLPEEGLKFMVYLQKENIIDESGMPKERFSAEFPKEGPSILRIQQVVRGDSAAYFCASSSGTSGIFSYEQYFGPGTRLTVT.

This clonotype was detected only a few times. The chain recombines TRBV7-6 with TRBJ2-3; 8 bases map to TRBD2. Trimming cost V 1 base and J 5 bases; bases outside gene matches: 8. This CDR3 is 16 amino acids long. Looked up from germline, CDR1 is SGHVS and CDR2 is FNYEAQ. The CDR3 sequence: CASSLGSGRGGDTQYF. The CDR3 nucleotides read TGTGCCAGCAGCTTAGGGAGCGGGAGAGGAGGAGATACGCAGTATTTT. Looking up the rest from reference TRBV7-6 and TRBJ2-3 gives the full variable domain: GAGVSQSPRYKVTKRGQDVALRCDPISGHVSLYWYRQALGQGPEFLTYFNYEAQQDKSGLPNDRFSAERPEGSISTLTIQRTEQRDSAMYRCASSLGSGRGGDTQYFGPGTRLTVL.

This clonotype was picked up a small number of times. This chain links TRBV25-1 with TRBJ2-1; maybe TRBD1 (5 bases). Germline loops: CDR1 MGHDK, CDR2 SYGVNS. V lost 3 bases, J lost 5 bases, and 14 bases lay in between. This CDR3 has 15 residues. For the CDR3, the DNA is TGTGCCAGCAGTGATAGGGGAAGGCTAAACAATGAGCAGTTCTTC. Translating gives CASSDRGRLNNEQFF.

This clonotype was seen only a few times. The chain recombines TRBV5-1 with TRBJ1-2, with D perhaps TRBD1 (6 bases). From germline, CDR1 is SGHRS and CDR2 YFSETQ. V was pared by 0 bases and J by 4 bases, with 16 bases between. The CDR3 sequence is 16 residues long. The CDR3 DNA sequence: TGCGCCAGCAGCTTGGCCGGAGGGGGAGTTGTCTATGGCTACACCTTC. Residues: CASSLAGGGVVYGYTF.

The genes are TRBV5-1 and TRBJ1-5; a weak D match, TRBD1 (5 bases). This CDR3 region has 14 residues. Germline lookup yields CDR1 SGHRS and CDR2 YFSETQ. V lost 2 bases to trimming and J lost 7 bases, with 13 bases between them. The DNA for the CDR3 is TGCGCCAGCAGCTTAGAGGGGACGGGGCAGCCCCAGCATTTT. As protein: CASSLEGTGQPQHF.

The chain employs TRBV5-1 and TRBJ2-5; D unresolved. The CDR3 extends over 15 amino acids. Germline V gives CDR1 SGHRS, CDR2 YFSETQ. V was pared by 0 bases and J by 0 bases, with 9 bases between. In DNA form, the CDR3 reads TGCGCCAGCAGCTTGGACGTGGTGGACCAAGAGACCCAGTACTTC. This encodes CASSLDVVDQETQYF.

V usage is TRBV28 and J usage is TRBJ2-4; D might be TRBD2 (7 bases). Per the germline V gene, CDR1 is MDHEN and CDR2 is SYDVKM. Between the trimmed V and J ends, which lost 1 base and 1 base, there was a span of 11 bases. The CDR3 covers 16 residues. CDR3 in amino acids: CASSLLGGGAKNIQYF. Written as DNA, the CDR3 is TGTGCCAGCAGTTTATTGGGAGGGGGGGCCAAAAACATTCAGTACTTC.

This clonotype showed up just a few times. V gene TRBV5-1 combines with J gene TRBJ2-7, with 8 bases aligning to TRBD2. The CDR3 length is 17 residues. Trimming cost V 6 bases and J 4 bases; bases outside gene matches: 18. The germline CDR1 and CDR2 sequences are SGHRS and YFSETQ. The CDR3 DNA is TGCGCCAGCAAGTTAGGAACTAGCGGACGTCTTGGATACGAGCAGTACTTC. Protein sequence: CASKLGTSGRLGYEQYF. The full variable domain, its missing parts supplied by reference TRBV5-1 and TRBJ2-7, is KAGVTQTPRYLIKTRGQQVTLSCSPISGHRSVSWYQQTPGQGLQFLFEYFSETQRNKGNFPGRFSGRQFSNSRSEMNVSTLELGDSALYLCASKLGTSGRLGYEQYFGPGTRLTVT.

V usage is TRBV7-2 and J usage is TRBJ1-1; D not resolved. Trimming pared 4 bases from V and 0 bases from J, leaving 12 bases between. CDR3 length: 15 amino acids. Germline V gives CDR1 SGHTA, CDR2 FQGNSA. Here the CDR3 reads CASSYRTAMNTEAFF. CDR3 coding DNA: TGTGCCAGCAGCTACCGGACTGCTATGAACACTGAAGCTTTCTTT.

V is TRBV29-1 and J is TRBJ1-1; maybe TRBD1 (6 bases). Trimming pared 3 bases from V and 2 bases from J, leaving 13 bases between. This CDR3 is built from 14 residues. Germline lookup yields CDR1 SQVTM and CDR2 ANQGSEA. CDR3 nucleotides: TGCAGCGTTGAGTCCAGGGGTGATAACACTGAAGCTTTCTTT. Translation gives CSVESRGDNTEAFF.

V is TRBV24-1 and J is TRBJ2-7; 15 bases are a match to TRBD2. Germline CDR1 KGHDR, CDR2 SFDVKD. The J segment lost 7 bases and the V segment lost 4 bases, leaving 7 bases of the junction unmatched. The CDR3 covers 16 residues. The CDR3 DNA reads TGTGCCACCAGTGACCCAGGACTAGCGGGGGGGTCGGAGCAGTACTTC. It encodes CATSDPGLAGGSEQYF.

This clonotype was recorded a few times. The rearrangement joins TRBV9 to TRBJ1-2, with D possibly matching TRBD1 (6 bases). The germline gives CDR1 SGDLS, CDR2 YYNGEE. The V gene lost 0 bases and the J gene lost 4 bases, with 13 bases spanning the gap. The CDR3 has 15 residues. In DNA form, the CDR3 reads TGTGCCAGCAGCGTAGAGACAGGCGGCGTCTATGGCTACACCTTC. This codes for CASSVETGGVYGYTF.

This chain joins TRBV5-1 and TRBJ2-1; maybe TRBD1 (5 bases). V lost 0 bases, J lost 6 bases, and 13 bases lay in between. The germline V gene encodes CDR1 SGHRS and CDR2 YFSETQ. The CDR3 has 15 amino acids. In DNA, the CDR3 is TGCGCCAGCAGCTTGGCCGGACAAGAAGCCAATGAGCAGTTCTTC. Protein: CASSLAGQEANEQFF. Combining the CDR3 with reference TRBV5-1 and TRBJ2-1 gives the whole variable domain KAGVTQTPRYLIKTRGQQVTLSCSPISGHRSVSWYQQTPGQGLQFLFEYFSETQRNKGNFPGRFSGRQFSNSRSEMNVSTLELGDSALYLCASSLAGQEANEQFFGPGTRLTVL.

V is TRBV5-1 and J is TRBJ2-5, with D tentatively TRBD2 (6 bases). Trimming left V 0 bases short and J 3 bases short, with 18 bases between. Germline CDR1 is SGHRS and CDR2 is YFSETQ. This CDR3 has 17 amino acids. Written as DNA, the CDR3 is TGCGCCAGCAGCTTGGAAAGTGTGCTGTCGGGGGAAGAGACCCAGTACTTC. This translates into CASSLESVLSGEETQYF. Looking up the rest from reference TRBV5-1 and TRBJ2-5 gives the full variable domain: KAGVTQTPRYLIKTRGQQVTLSCSPISGHRSVSWYQQTPGQGLQFLFEYFSETQRNKGNFPGRFSGRQFSNSRSEMNVSTLELGDSALYLCASSLESVLSGEETQYFGPGTRLLVL.

The CDR3 coding sequence is TGTGCCAGCAGCCAGGGGGTTGGAGCGGGAAGCGGCGAGCAGTACTTC. Translating it yields CASSQGVGAGSGEQYF. This chain links TRBV4-2 with TRBJ2-7; 7 positions match TRBD2. CDR1 and CDR2 from the germline V gene are LGHNA and YNFKEQ. The CDR3 loop spans 16 amino acids. V shed 3 bases, J shed 6 bases, and the junction held 14 bases outside the gene matches.

This clonotype has only a few counts. The genes are TRBV7-2 and TRBJ2-1; 14 nucleotides line up with TRBD2. This CDR3 spans 17 amino acids. CDR1 and CDR2 (germline): SGHTA, FQGNSA. V dropped 5 bases and J dropped 7; count of bases not matched to a gene: 10. CDR3 in amino acids: CASSVSGLAGVRNEQFF. CDR3 DNA sequence: TGTGCCAGCAGCGTCTCGGGACTAGCGGGAGTGAGGAATGAGCAGTTCTTC.

The rearrangement joins TRBV12-3 or TRBV12-4 to TRBJ2-3; D is uncertain. This CDR3 spans 8 amino acids. V dropped 10 bases and J dropped 4 bases, with 0 bases sitting between them. The CDR3 sequence is CATDTQYF. The DNA of the CDR3 is TGTGCCACAGATACGCAGTATTTT.

This clonotype was detected a few times. The chain links TRBV4-2 to TRBJ2-1, with D maybe TRBD2 (6 bases). V lost 0 bases to trimming and J lost 5 bases, with 14 bases between them. This CDR3 is 16 amino acids long. Germline V CDR1 and CDR2: LGHNA, YNFKEQ. CDR3 loop: CASSQEVGRGHNEQFF. The CDR3 DNA reads as TGTGCCAGCAGCCAAGAGGTAGGGCGGGGACACAATGAGCAGTTCTTC.

CDR3 coding DNA: TGCGCCAGCAGCTTGGCCGGGGATCCTGCGAATGAAGCTTTCTTT. It codes for CASSLAGDPANEAFF. V usage is TRBV5-1 and J usage is TRBJ1-1; D uncertain. V lost 0 bases to trimming and J lost 7 bases, with 16 bases between them. From germline, CDR1 is SGHRS and CDR2 YFSETQ. The length of the CDR3 is 15 residues. Based on the CDR3 plus reference TRBV5-1 and TRBJ1-1, the full variable domain is KAGVTQTPRYLIKTRGQQVTLSCSPISGHRSVSWYQQTPGQGLQFLFEYFSETQRNKGNFPGRFSGRQFSNSRSEMNVSTLELGDSALYLCASSLAGDPANEAFFGQGTRLTVV.

This clonotype occurred a few times. V gene TRBV29-1 combines with J gene TRBJ2-5; D gene uncertain. CDR1 and CDR2 from the germline V gene are SQVTM and ANQGSEA. The CDR3 runs 10 residues. V dropped 5 bases and J dropped 5 bases, with 6 bases sitting between them. The DNA for the CDR3 is TGCAGCGTTAGTCGGGAGACCCAGTACTTC. Its protein is CSVSRETQYF.

The J gene is TRBJ2-1, the V gene TRBV6-5; 11 bases are a match to TRBD1. The V segment lost 2 bases and the J segment 3 bases; nucleotides outside the gene matches: 6. Germline V gene data show CDR1 as MNHEY and CDR2 as SVGAGI. The CDR3 consists of 17 residues. As DNA, the CDR3 is TGTGCCAGCAGTTACCTTACCGGGACAGGGGGCTACAATGAGCAGTTCTTC. The encoded protein is CASSYLTGTGGYNEQFF.

This clonotype occurred a few times. V usage is TRBV7-9 and J usage is TRBJ2-1; D not certain. Trimming removed 1 base from V and 10 bases from J, with 8 bases in between. Germline assignment: CDR1 SEHNR and CDR2 FQNEAQ (reference sequence). The CDR3 is 12 amino acids. The CDR3: CASSLVVSEQFF. The DNA for the CDR3 is TGTGCCAGCAGCTTAGTAGTCAGCGAGCAGTTCTTC.

A few counts support this clonotype. The chain uses TRBV9 and TRBJ2-5; D unclear. Trimming pared 0 bases from V and 2 bases from J, leaving 8 bases between. Germline V gene sequence: CDR1 SGDLS, CDR2 YYNGEE. The CDR3 sequence is 14 residues long. The CDR3 nucleotides are TGTGCCAGCAGCGTAGACCCCAGGCAAGAGACCCAGTACTTC. The encoded protein is CASSVDPRQETQYF. The full variable domain, its missing parts supplied by reference TRBV9 and TRBJ2-5, is DSGVTQTPKHLITATGQRVTLRCSPRSGDLSVYWYQQSLDQGLQFLIQYYNGEERAKGNILERFSAQQFPDLHSELNLSSLELGDSALYFCASSVDPRQETQYFGPGTRLLVL.

The V gene is TRBV4-2, the J gene TRBJ2-1; 12 bases are shared with TRBD2. Germline V gene data show CDR1 as LGHNA and CDR2 as YNFKEQ. The CDR3 totals 22 residues. Trimming removed 1 base from V and 7 bases from J; junction bases left unmatched: 23. This chain's CDR3 is CASSQVFILLAGGIPVSNEQFF. The CDR3 DNA sequence: TGTGCCAGCAGCCAAGTTTTCATCTTACTAGCGGGAGGTATCCCCGTATCAAATGAGCAGTTCTTC.